These T cell receptor beta chains were read from a single sample in a study of blood T cell repertoires in COVID-19. Produced via immunoSEQ multiplex PCR; TCRdb's table is partial and in-frame only. The sample includes over 110,000 clones, about 87% of them seen just once. Input material: PBMCs or T cells enriched from blood (not recorded which). The origin of the receptors is a man between 50 and 59 years old in a cohort exposed to, infected with or recovered from COVID-19 (not recorded which). CDR3s include the opening cysteine and the closing phenylalanine or tryptophan. Fields, in order: V gene, J gene, D gene, clone size, CDR3 protein, CDR3 DNA. A D gene is named only where the DNA matches it firmly. Clone size is stated in some rows and not others, as once, few, many or a class when expanded.

V gene: TRBV11-2; J gene: TRBJ1-1; D gene: NA; clone size: once; CDR3 protein: CASSSRTREGPEAFF; CDR3 DNA: TGTGCCAGCAGCTCCCGGACCAGGGAGGGACCTGAAGCTTTCTTT
V gene: TRBV7-2; J gene: TRBJ1-2; D gene: TRBD1; clone size: NA; CDR3 protein: CASSLDGRGNGYTF; CDR3 DNA: TGTGCCAGCAGCTTAGATGGCAGGGGGAATGGCTACACCTTC
V gene: TRBV14; J gene: TRBJ2-3; D gene: NA; clone size: NA; CDR3 protein: CASSQVGGSVDTQYF; CDR3 DNA: TGTGCCAGCAGCCAAGTTGGAGGGAGCGTCGATACGCAGTATTTT
V gene: TRBV18; J gene: TRBJ2-1; D gene: TRBD2; clone size: NA; CDR3 protein: CASSPGWDYDEQFF; CDR3 DNA: TGTGCCAGCTCACCTGGGTGGGACTACGATGAGCAGTTCTTC
V gene: TRBV5-6; J gene: TRBJ1-5; D gene: NA; clone size: NA; CDR3 protein: CASSSGQSNQPQHF; CDR3 DNA: TGTGCCAGCAGCTCCGGACAGAGCAATCAGCCCCAGCATTTT
V gene: TRBV18; J gene: TRBJ2-3; D gene: NA; clone size: NA; CDR3 protein: CASSPTKSTDTQYF; CDR3 DNA: TGTGCCAGCTCACCTACTAAAAGCACAGATACGCAGTATTTT
V gene: TRBV3-1/TRBV3-2; J gene: TRBJ2-6; D gene: TRBD2; clone size: NA; CDR3 protein: CASSQNAGTIGANVLTF; CDR3 DNA: TGTGCCAGCAGCCAAAATGCAGGGACTATTGGGGCCAACGTCCTGACTTTC
V gene: TRBV6-1; J gene: TRBJ2-7; D gene: TRBD1; clone size: NA; CDR3 protein: CASSEDGTGSSEQYF; CDR3 DNA: TGTGCCAGCAGTGAAGATGGGACAGGGTCTTCTGAGCAGTACTTC
V gene: TRBV18; J gene: TRBJ1-2; D gene: NA; clone size: NA; CDR3 protein: CASSPNSLQGGYTF; CDR3 DNA: TGTGCCAGCTCACCCAACTCCCTGCAGGGGGGCTACACCTTC
V gene: TRBV5-6; J gene: TRBJ1-6; D gene: NA; clone size: once; CDR3 protein: CASSLWDTNPHNSPLHF; CDR3 DNA: TGTGCCAGCAGCTTGTGGGACACAAATCCTCATAATTCACCCCTCCACTTT
V gene: TRBV9; J gene: TRBJ2-7; D gene: TRBD2; clone size: NA; CDR3 protein: CASSVADVSGGAYEQYF; CDR3 DNA: TGTGCCAGCAGCGTAGCTGATGTTAGCGGGGGGGCCTACGAGCAGTACTTC
V gene: TRBV11-2; J gene: TRBJ1-2; D gene: TRBD1; clone size: few; CDR3 protein: CASSINRGAYGYTF; CDR3 DNA: TGTGCCAGCAGCATAAACAGGGGGGCCTATGGCTACACCTTC
V gene: TRBV7-6; J gene: TRBJ1-3; D gene: NA; clone size: NA; CDR3 protein: CASSSQDSRSSGNTIYF; CDR3 DNA: TGTGCCAGCAGCTCACAGGACAGCCGCTCCTCTGGAAACACCATATATTTT
V gene: TRBV5-1; J gene: TRBJ1-6; D gene: TRBD1; clone size: once; CDR3 protein: CASSSGTAASSPLHF; CDR3 DNA: TGCGCCAGCAGCTCAGGGACAGCCGCTAGTTCACCCCTCCACTTT
V gene: TRBV4-2; J gene: TRBJ2-1; D gene: TRBD2; clone size: NA; CDR3 protein: CASSQYSGSSYNEQFF; CDR3 DNA: TGTGCCAGCAGCCAATATAGCGGGAGCTCCTACAATGAGCAGTTCTTC
V gene: TRBV25-1; J gene: TRBJ2-5; D gene: TRBD1; clone size: once; CDR3 protein: CASSGGDRAWEETQYF; CDR3 DNA: TGTGCCAGCAGTGGCGGGGACAGGGCATGGGAAGAGACCCAGTACTTC
V gene: TRBV5-1; J gene: TRBJ2-7; D gene: TRBD2; clone size: NA; CDR3 protein: CASSISVAGTSYEQYF; CDR3 DNA: TGCGCCAGCAGCATTAGTGTAGCGGGTACTTCCTACGAGCAGTACTTC
V gene: TRBV10-3; J gene: TRBJ2-2; D gene: TRBD1; clone size: NA; CDR3 protein: CAIGDRGPGGTGELFF; CDR3 DNA: TGTGCCATCGGAGACAGGGGCCCGGGTGGCACCGGGGAGCTGTTTTTT
V gene: TRBV4-1; J gene: TRBJ2-7; D gene: TRBD2; clone size: NA; CDR3 protein: CASSDQAGYSYEQYF; CDR3 DNA: TGCGCCAGCAGCGACCAAGCGGGGTACTCCTACGAGCAGTACTTC
V gene: TRBV5-1; J gene: TRBJ2-1; D gene: TRBD2; clone size: NA; CDR3 protein: CASSLEGGLHEQFF; CDR3 DNA: TGCGCCAGCAGCTTGGAGGGAGGGCTCCATGAGCAGTTCTTC
V gene: TRBV18; J gene: TRBJ1-2; D gene: NA; clone size: NA; CDR3 protein: CASSRRIGDGYTF; CDR3 DNA: TGTGCCAGCTCACGACGGATAGGGGATGGCTACACCTTC
V gene: TRBV30; J gene: TRBJ1-1; D gene: NA; clone size: NA; CDR3 protein: CAWSVRGGTEAFF; CDR3 DNA: TGTGCCTGGAGTGTACGAGGGGGCACTGAAGCTTTCTTT
V gene: TRBV19; J gene: TRBJ1-6; D gene: NA; clone size: NA; CDR3 protein: CATQDSLNSPLHF; CDR3 DNA: TGTGCCACCCAGGACAGCCTTAATTCACCCCTCCACTTT
V gene: TRBV7-9; J gene: TRBJ1-2; D gene: TRBD1; clone size: NA; CDR3 protein: CASSHDRAWAGYTF; CDR3 DNA: TGTGCCAGCAGTCATGACAGGGCATGGGCCGGCTACACCTTC
V gene: TRBV5-6; J gene: TRBJ2-3; D gene: NA; clone size: NA; CDR3 protein: CASSLGRQSTDTQYF; CDR3 DNA: TGTGCCAGCAGCTTAGGGAGGCAGAGCACAGATACGCAGTATTTT
V gene: TRBV27; J gene: TRBJ1-1; D gene: TRBD1; clone size: NA; CDR3 protein: CASSPSTGLATEAFF; CDR3 DNA: TGTGCCAGCAGTCCCTCGACAGGGTTGGCCACTGAAGCTTTCTTT
V gene: TRBV19; J gene: TRBJ1-5; D gene: NA; clone size: NA; CDR3 protein: CASKSPPYDNSNQPQHF; CDR3 DNA: TGTGCCAGTAAGTCGCCCCCCTATGACAATAGCAATCAGCCCCAGCATTTT
V gene: TRBV11-2; J gene: TRBJ2-7; D gene: TRBD1; clone size: NA; CDR3 protein: CASSLYGTGSYEQYF; CDR3 DNA: TGTGCCAGCAGCTTATACGGGACAGGGAGCTACGAGCAGTACTTC
V gene: TRBV27; J gene: TRBJ1-2; D gene: NA; clone size: NA; CDR3 protein: CASSFDRIYGSNYGYTF; CDR3 DNA: TGTGCCAGCAGTTTCGACAGGATATACGGTTCTAACTATGGCTACACCTTC
V gene: TRBV5-1; J gene: TRBJ1-3; D gene: NA; clone size: NA; CDR3 protein: CASSLGPGNTIYF; CDR3 DNA: TGCGCCAGCAGCTTGGGGCCCGGAAACACCATATATTTT
V gene: TRBV2; J gene: TRBJ2-1; D gene: NA; clone size: NA; CDR3 protein: CASSDWRGYNEQFF; CDR3 DNA: TGTGCCAGCAGTGACTGGCGGGGATACAATGAGCAGTTCTTC
V gene: TRBV12-3/TRBV12-4; J gene: TRBJ2-3; D gene: NA; clone size: NA; CDR3 protein: CASSLRSTDTQYF; CDR3 DNA: TGTGCCAGCAGTTTGCGGAGCACAGATACGCAGTATTTT
V gene: TRBV29-1; J gene: TRBJ1-3; D gene: NA; clone size: NA; CDR3 protein: CSVETRLGDTIYF; CDR3 DNA: TGCAGCGTTGAAACCCGGCTAGGCGACACCATATATTTT
V gene: TRBV11-2; J gene: TRBJ2-5; D gene: TRBD2; clone size: once; CDR3 protein: CASSLALAGRETQYF; CDR3 DNA: TGTGCCAGCAGCTTAGCGCTAGCGGGGAGGGAGACCCAGTACTTC
V gene: TRBV4-1; J gene: TRBJ2-1; D gene: TRBD2; clone size: NA; CDR3 protein: CASSQALAGGLDEQFF; CDR3 DNA: TGCGCCAGCAGCCAAGCGCTAGCGGGGGGGCTCGATGAGCAGTTCTTC
V gene: TRBV13; J gene: TRBJ1-6; D gene: NA; clone size: NA; CDR3 protein: CASSIRDKPNSPLHF; CDR3 DNA: TGTGCCAGCAGCATCCGGGACAAACCTAATTCACCCCTCCACTTT
V gene: TRBV5-1; J gene: TRBJ2-5; D gene: TRBD1; clone size: NA; CDR3 protein: CASSLEGQGVETQYF; CDR3 DNA: TGCGCCAGCAGCTTGGAGGGACAGGGAGTAGAGACCCAGTACTTC
V gene: TRBV10-3; J gene: TRBJ1-1; D gene: NA; clone size: NA; CDR3 protein: CAISESVFDTEAFF; CDR3 DNA: TGTGCCATCAGTGAGTCTGTGTTCGACACTGAAGCTTTCTTT
V gene: TRBV18; J gene: TRBJ2-1; D gene: TRBD2; clone size: NA; CDR3 protein: CASSRDRTSYNEQFF; CDR3 DNA: TGTGCCAGCTCACGAGATCGGACTAGCTACAATGAGCAGTTCTTC
V gene: TRBV5-4; J gene: TRBJ1-4; D gene: TRBD1; clone size: NA; CDR3 protein: CASSEPGTGLEKLFF; CDR3 DNA: TGTGCCAGCAGTGAACCCGGGACAGGGCTTGAAAAACTGTTTTTT
V gene: TRBV3-1/TRBV3-2; J gene: TRBJ1-6; D gene: NA; clone size: NA; CDR3 protein: CASRSSYNSPLHF; CDR3 DNA: TGTGCCAGCAGGAGCTCCTATAATTCACCCCTCCACTTT
V gene: TRBV5-1; J gene: TRBJ2-7; D gene: NA; clone size: NA; CDR3 protein: CASSLWVGDSSYEQYF; CDR3 DNA: TGCGCCAGCAGCTTGTGGGTAGGAGACTCTTCCTACGAGCAGTACTTC
V gene: TRBV9; J gene: TRBJ1-5; D gene: NA; clone size: once; CDR3 protein: CASSVGQGSSQPQHF; CDR3 DNA: TGTGCCAGCAGCGTAGGTCAGGGGTCGAGTCAGCCCCAGCATTTT
V gene: TRBV6-5; J gene: TRBJ1-5; D gene: TRBD1; clone size: NA; CDR3 protein: CASSSDRGTGNQPQHF; CDR3 DNA: TGTGCCAGCAGTTCAGACAGGGGTACCGGCAATCAGCCCCAGCATTTT
V gene: TRBV30; J gene: TRBJ1-5; D gene: NA; clone size: NA; CDR3 protein: CAWSPQLEEPQHF; CDR3 DNA: TGTGCCTGGAGCCCTCAACTTGAGGAGCCCCAGCATTTT
V gene: TRBV28; J gene: TRBJ2-7; D gene: TRBD2; clone size: NA; CDR3 protein: CASRLSLAGAGEQYF; CDR3 DNA: TGTGCCAGCAGGCTATCGTTAGCGGGAGCGGGCGAGCAGTACTTC